These 25 T cell receptor beta chains share one sample of origin, sequenced in a study of blood T cell repertoires in COVID-19. Method: immunoSEQ multiplex PCR; TCRdb's copy keeps in-frame clones and lacks some. The table has some 250,000 clones, about 90% seen once. Sequenced input: peripheral blood. These receptors were obtained from a man in his sixties with acute or convalescent COVID-19.

This clone was found once. V gene TRBV5-8 combines with J gene TRBJ1-6; the D is unclear. CDR3 length equals 15 residues. Trimming shortened V by 4 bases and J by 7 bases, and 15 bases separated the two germline ends. Germline assignment: CDR1 SGHTS and CDR2 YDEGEE. CDR3 residues: CASSPVRGTNSPLHF. The CDR3 DNA follows: TGTGCCAGCAGCCCGGTTCGGGGAACAAATTCACCCCTCCACTTT. Drawing the rest from reference TRBV5-8 and TRBJ1-6, the complete variable domain is EAGVTQSPTHLIKTRGQQATLRCSPISGHTSVYWYQQALGLGLQFLLWYDEGEERNRGNFPPRFSGRQFPNYSSELNVNALELEDSALYLCASSPVRGTNSPLHFGNGTRLTVT.

This sequence joins TRBV23-1 and TRBJ2-7, with D possibly TRBD1 on 5 matching bases. TRBV23-1 is an open reading frame whose function is uncertain. V lost 4 bases and J 1 base, leaving 17 bases between the germline ends. The CDR3 extends over 16 amino acids. Written as DNA, the CDR3 is TGCGCCAGCAGTCCCAATGCCAGGGATTCTTCCTACGAGCAGTACTTC. Translating gives CASSPNARDSSYEQYF.

The V gene is TRBV4-1, the J gene TRBJ2-7; 7 nucleotides line up with TRBD1. With 3 bases clipped from V and 4 bases from J, the junction kept 9 bases outside the gene matches. Germline CDR1 is MGHRA and CDR2 is YSYEKL. The CDR3 is 15 amino acids. In DNA form, the CDR3 reads TGCGCCAGCAGCCACCAAACGACAGGGTCATACGAGCAGTACTTC. Translating gives CASSHQTTGSYEQYF.

The chain joins TRBV7-8 to TRBJ2-7; D call uncertain. CDR3 size: 12 residues. V lost 2 bases, J lost 3 bases, and 5 bases lay in between. CDR1 is SGHVS and CDR2 is FQNEAQ in the germline V gene. CDR3 bases: TGTGCCAGCAGCTTACCAGGCTACGAGCAGTACTTC. Protein sequence: CASSLPGYEQYF.

This clone turned up a few times. The V call is TRBV30, the J call TRBJ1-5, with D perhaps matching TRBD1 (6 bases). Germline CDR1 is GTSNPN and CDR2 is SVGIG (reference sequence). The CDR3 has 16 residues. V lost 0 bases and J lost 1, with 13 bases in between. This CDR3 reads CAWSVSGRGSNQPQHF. The CDR3 DNA reads TGTGCCTGGAGTGTCTCGGGCAGGGGAAGCAATCAGCCCCAGCATTTT.

This chain links TRBV7-3 with TRBJ2-3; TRBD2 matches 9 bases. V gave up 5 bases and J gave up 3 bases; unmatched junction bases: 3. The CDR3 is 14 residues long. The germline gives CDR1 SGHTA, CDR2 FQGTGA. The CDR3 bases are TGTGCCAGCAGCCCTAGCGGGAATACAGATACGCAGTATTTT. Its translation is CASSPSGNTDTQYF.

This clone appeared once. The V call is TRBV19, the J call TRBJ2-7, with D possibly being TRBD1 (8 bases). V gave up 7 bases and J gave up 2 bases, with 18 bases separating them. Germline CDR1 reads LNHDA; CDR2 reads SQIVND (reference sequence). This CDR3 spans 15 amino acids. The CDR3 loop is CASIRTGRDPYEQYF. The CDR3 coding sequence is TGTGCCAGTATACGGACAGGGAGGGATCCCTACGAGCAGTACTTC.

This clone was observed once. The rearrangement joins TRBV30 to TRBJ2-1, with 10 nucleotides matching TRBD1. This CDR3 region has 14 residues. Germline assignment: CDR1 GTSNPN and CDR2 SVGIG (reference sequence). V gave up 7 bases and J gave up 8 bases; unmatched junction bases: 11. The chain's CDR3 is CASYSGTGDDEQFF. In DNA, the CDR3 is TGTGCCTCCTACTCCGGGACAGGGGACGATGAGCAGTTCTTC.

The CDR3 sequence: CAISERGASYGYTF. CDR3 coding DNA: TGTGCCATCAGTGAACGGGGGGCCAGCTATGGCTACACCTTC. The rearrangement links TRBV10-3 to TRBJ1-2; tentatively, D is TRBD1 (6 bases). Germline assignment: CDR1 ENHRY and CDR2 SYGVKD. This CDR3 is built from 14 residues. Between the trimmed V and J ends, which lost 3 bases and 4 bases, there was a span of 12 bases.

This clone turned up a few times. The chain combines TRBV28 with TRBJ1-5; D gene unclear. V was trimmed by 7 bases and J by 0 bases, leaving 10 bases between them. The V gene's germline CDR1 is MDHEN and CDR2 SYDVKM. The CDR3 runs 14 residues. CDR3 residues: CASIFQVSNQPQHF. The CDR3 DNA reads TGTGCCAGCATTTTTCAGGTTAGCAATCAGCCCCAGCATTTT.

The V gene is TRBV11-2, the J gene TRBJ2-3; 12 bases are a match to TRBD2. V shed 5 bases, J shed 6 bases, and the junction held 18 bases outside the gene matches. The CDR3 spans 19 residues. Germline V gene lookup returns CDR1 SGHAT and CDR2 FQNNGV. The CDR3 DNA sequence: TGTGCCAGCAGCCGCACTAGGACTAGCGGGGACGGCGGGCGGGATACGCAGTATTTT. It specifies CASSRTRTSGDGGRDTQYF.

CDR3 residues: CATSRESIGGTDTQYF. In DNA form, the CDR3 reads TGTGCCACCAGCAGGGAGAGTATCGGGGGCACAGATACGCAGTATTTT. The chain couples TRBV15 to TRBJ2-3, with D possibly TRBD2 on 5 matching bases. In germline, CDR1 is LNHNV, CDR2 YYDKDF (reference sequence). The CDR3 length is 16 residues. The V end lost 3 bases, the J end lost 1 base, and 14 bases lay between the germline ends.

For the CDR3, the DNA is TGTGCCAGTAGTACCGGGACAGGAACCCAAGAGACCCAGTACTTC. This encodes CASSTGTGTQETQYF. The V and J genes are TRBV19 and TRBJ2-5, with 8 bases aligning to TRBD1. V lost 4 bases and J lost 1; bases outside the gene matches: 5. Per germline, CDR1 LNHDA and CDR2 SQIVND (reference sequence). The CDR3 has 15 residues.

The gene calls are TRBV27 and TRBJ1-5; the D gene is possibly TRBD1 (6 bases). Trimming removed 3 bases at V and 6 bases at J, with 9 bases between. This CDR3 is 13 amino acids long. The V gene's germline CDR1 is MNHEY and CDR2 SMNVEV (reference sequence). The chain's CDR3 is CASSFTGIQPQHF. In DNA, the CDR3 is TGTGCCAGCAGTTTTACAGGGATTCAGCCCCAGCATTTT.

This clone has only one observation. The chain has TRBV11-1 and TRBJ2-6, with no clear D. Germline CDR1 is SGHAT and CDR2 is FQDESV (reference sequence). Trimming took off 1 base at V and 1 base at J, with 8 bases between the two ends. The CDR3 is made up of 16 amino acids. CDR3 coding DNA: TGTGCCAGCAGCTTAGTACCCCGGTCTGGGGCCAACGTCCTGACTTTC. Translating gives CASSLVPRSGANVLTF.

This chain links TRBV6-6 with TRBJ1-6, with no clear D. Germline V CDR1 and CDR2: MNHNY, SVGAGI (reference sequence). V gave up 6 bases and J gave up 5 bases, with 8 bases separating them. The CDR3 extends over 13 amino acids. CDR3 protein: CASRHPDNSPLHF. For the CDR3, the DNA is TGTGCCAGCAGACATCCTGATAATTCACCCCTCCACTTT.

This chain joins TRBV7-9 and TRBJ2-7; 8 positions match TRBD1. CDR3 length equals 12 residues. The V gene's germline CDR1 is SEHNR and CDR2 FQNEAQ (reference sequence). V was pared by 5 bases and J by 5 bases, with 2 bases of the junction left unmatched. Here the CDR3 reads CASSRTGNEQYF. As DNA, the CDR3 is TGTGCCAGCAGCCGGACAGGGAACGAGCAGTACTTC.

The genes are TRBV7-6 and TRBJ2-3; 10 nucleotides align to TRBD2. CDR3 length: 16 amino acids. V was clipped by 2 bases and J by 6 bases; unmatched bases: 8. The germline V gene has CDR1 SGHVS and CDR2 FNYEAQ. CDR3 bases: TGTGCCAGCAGCTTATGGACTAGCGGAGAGGAGGATACGCAGTATTTT. This codes for CASSLWTSGEEDTQYF. The variable domain in full, with the rest retrieved from reference TRBV7-6 and TRBJ2-3, is GAGVSQSPRYKVTKRGQDVALRCDPISGHVSLYWYRQALGQGPEFLTYFNYEAQQDKSGLPNDRFSAERPEGSISTLTIQRTEQRDSAMYRCASSLWTSGEEDTQYFGPGTRLTVL.

This clone was counted a single time. The V call is TRBV3-1 (or the pseudogene TRBV3-2), the J call TRBJ1-6; the D is unclear. Trimming took off 4 bases at V and 5 bases at J, with 9 bases between the two ends. CDR1 and CDR2 (germline): LGHDT, YNNKEL (reference sequence). CDR3 length equals 14 residues. The CDR3 reads CASSRDGDNSPLHF. CDR3 DNA: TGTGCCAGCAGCCGCGACGGAGATAATTCACCCCTCCACTTT.

Regarding this clone: This CDR3 is also generated by other DNA sequences in the sample. The J gene is TRBJ1-5, the V gene TRBV6-5, with 7 nucleotides matching TRBD1. The V and J ends lost 6 bases and 0 bases, in that order; junction bases with no gene match: 5. The CDR3 has 15 amino acids. Germline V gives CDR1 MNHEY, CDR2 SVGAGI. The CDR3 here is CASSPGTDSNQPQHF. The CDR3 coding sequence is TGTGCCAGCAGCCCCGGGACAGATAGCAATCAGCCCCAGCATTTT.

The chain couples TRBV10-2 to TRBJ1-1, with D possibly matching TRBD1 (5 bases). The CDR3 spans 15 residues. The germline V gene has CDR1 WSHSY and CDR2 SAAADI. Trimming shortened V by 6 bases and J by 1 base, and 15 bases separated the two germline ends. The CDR3 sequence: CASRGVRTQNTEAFF. For the CDR3, the DNA is TGCGCCAGCAGAGGAGTTCGGACACAGAACACTGAAGCTTTCTTT.

This chain links TRBV6-1 with TRBJ2-2; TRBD2 agrees at 12 bases. The junction had 5 bases not matched to a gene; V was cut back by 3 bases and J by 6 bases. The CDR3 sequence is 16 residues long. Germline loops: CDR1 MNHNS, CDR2 SASEGT. The CDR3 sequence is CASSDPSGRGAGELFF. The CDR3 DNA sequence: TGTGCCAGCAGTGATCCTAGCGGGAGGGGGGCCGGGGAGCTGTTTTTT.

This clone was found a few times. This chain connects TRBV5-1 to TRBJ2-7; 8 positions match TRBD1. The ends lost 6 bases at V and 2 bases at J; junction bases unmatched: 10. The CDR3 is 15 residues long. CDR1 and CDR2 from the germline V gene are SGHRS and YFSETQ. The CDR3 nucleotides read TGCGCCAGCACGCCCGGGACAGGACCTCCCTACGAGCAGTACTTC. Translating it yields CASTPGTGPPYEQYF.

The V gene is TRBV7-3, the J gene TRBJ2-6; D perhaps matches TRBD2 (6 bases). The germline V and J ends were trimmed by 2 bases and 4 bases, with 15 bases remaining between them. There are 17 residues in the CDR3. CDR1 and CDR2 from the germline V gene are SGHTA and FQGTGA. The CDR3 reads CASSLSSGGNGANVLTF. CDR3 DNA sequence: TGTGCCAGCAGCTTATCTTCTGGAGGGAACGGGGCCAACGTCCTGACTTTC.

The chain links TRBV6-2 or TRBV6-3 to TRBJ2-1; 8 positions agree with TRBD1. The J segment lost 1 base and the V segment lost 5 bases, leaving 16 bases of the junction unmatched. This CDR3 region has 19 residues. Germline values: CDR1 MNHEY, CDR2 SVGEGT. The CDR3 DNA is TGTGCCAGCAGTCCCCTCGGCAGGGGGCGCCTTAGGTCCTACAATGAGCAGTTCTTC. It is translated as CASSPLGRGRLRSYNEQFF.